Listed below are T cell receptor beta chains from one sample, sequenced in a study of blood T cell repertoires in COVID-19. The method was immunoSEQ multiplex PCR; TCRdb's version includes in-frame clones alone and lacks a portion of them. The sample holds fewer than 90,000 clones, roughly 87% seen once. Sequenced material: peripheral blood. The receptors come from a man between 50 and 59 years old with acute or convalescent COVID-19. CDR3s include the opening cysteine and the closing phenylalanine or tryptophan. A D gene is named only where the DNA matches it firmly. Not every row has a clone size; where given, it reads once, few, many or a size class.

J: TRBJ1-2; V: TRBV5-3; D: NA; size: NA; DNA: TGTGCCAGAAGCTTGGGGTCCAGGGAAGCCTATGGCTACACCTTC; CDR3: CARSLGSREAYGYTF
J: TRBJ2-3; V: TRBV5-1; D: NA; size: NA; DNA: TGCGCCAGCAGCTTGGCCAAGACAGGCCGGGCAGATACGCAGTATTTT; CDR3: CASSLAKTGRADTQYF
J: TRBJ1-5; V: TRBV10-3; D: TRBD1; size: once; DNA: TGTGCCATCAGTGACGACAGGGTTTCTCAGCCCCAGCATTTT; CDR3: CAISDDRVSQPQHF
J: TRBJ2-1; V: TRBV10-3; D: TRBD2; size: NA; DNA: TGTGCCATTCTAGCGGACGCCTCCTACAATGAGCAGTTCTTC; CDR3: CAILADASYNEQFF
J: TRBJ1-6; V: TRBV7-2; D: NA; size: NA; DNA: TGTGCCAGCAGTCTCTATAATTCACCCCTCCACTTT; CDR3: CASSLYNSPLHF
J: TRBJ1-5; V: TRBV5-6; D: TRBD1; size: NA; DNA: TGTGCCAGCAGCATAAGGGGGCGTGGGTTTCAGCCCCAGCATTTT; CDR3: CASSIRGRGFQPQHF
J: TRBJ2-5; V: TRBV5-6; D: TRBD2; size: NA; DNA: TGTGCCAGCAGCTTGCCTCGGACTAGCGGGGGAGAGACCCAGTACTTC; CDR3: CASSLPRTSGGETQYF
J: TRBJ1-2; V: TRBV5-1; D: TRBD1; size: few; DNA: TGCGCCAGCAGCTTGGAGCTTCTGGGACAGGGATATGGCTACACCTTC; CDR3: CASSLELLGQGYGYTF
J: TRBJ2-3; V: TRBV7-9; D: TRBD1; size: NA; DNA: TGTGCCAGCAGCTTAGATGAAGGGGGCAGCACAGATACGCAGTATTTT; CDR3: CASSLDEGGSTDTQYF
J: TRBJ2-1; V: TRBV5-5; D: TRBD2; size: NA; DNA: TGTGCCAGCAGCTTGTCGCCTAGCGGGGCAAATGAGCAGTTCTTC; CDR3: CASSLSPSGANEQFF
J: TRBJ2-2; V: TRBV10-1; D: NA; size: NA; DNA: TGCGCCAGCAGTGAGTCGAGGAGGTCCGGGGAGCTGTTTTTT; CDR3: CASSESRRSGELFF
J: TRBJ2-3; V: TRBV2; D: NA; size: once; DNA: TGTGCCAGCAGCCAGATTACAGATACGCAGTATTTT; CDR3: CASSQITDTQYF
J: TRBJ2-7; V: TRBV4-3; D: TRBD2; size: once; DNA: TGCGCCAGCAGCCAAGATCGGGCTAGCGGGAGGACGGAGCAGTACTTC; CDR3: CASSQDRASGRTEQYF
J: TRBJ1-5; V: TRBV6-6; D: NA; size: NA; DNA: TGTGCCAGCAGTACAACCGGGACATTAAATCAGCCCCAGCATTTT; CDR3: CASSTTGTLNQPQHF
J: TRBJ2-1; V: TRBV6-2/TRBV6-3; D: TRBD1; size: NA; DNA: TGTGCCAGCAGTTGGGGACAGGGACCCTACAATGAGCAGTTCTTC; CDR3: CASSWGQGPYNEQFF
J: TRBJ2-7; V: TRBV5-1; D: NA; size: NA; DNA: TGCGCCAGCAGTGGGGAGGTTACCTACGAGCAGTACTTC; CDR3: CASSGEVTYEQYF
J: TRBJ1-1; V: TRBV12-5; D: NA; size: NA; DNA: TGTGCTAGTGGTTTGGTAAAAAGGCAGGGGTGGGACACTGAAGCTTTCTTT; CDR3: CASGLVKRQGWDTEAFF
J: TRBJ2-6; V: TRBV5-4; D: TRBD1; size: NA; DNA: TGTGCCAGCAGCTCCCAGGGGGCAGCTGGGGCCAACGTCCTGACTTTC; CDR3: CASSSQGAAGANVLTF
J: TRBJ1-1; V: TRBV3-1/TRBV3-2; D: NA; size: NA; DNA: TGTGCCAGCAGCCAAGACCCCCGGAACACTGAAGCTTTCTTT; CDR3: CASSQDPRNTEAFF
J: TRBJ1-1; V: TRBV5-4; D: NA; size: NA; DNA: TGTGCCAGCAGCTTTAACAGACCGAACACTGAAGCTTTCTTT; CDR3: CASSFNRPNTEAFF
J: TRBJ1-4; V: TRBV7-9; D: NA; size: NA; DNA: TGTGCCAGCAGCTCCAGAGGGTTAGCTGAAAAACTGTTTTTT; CDR3: CASSSRGLAEKLFF
J: TRBJ2-1; V: TRBV21-1; D: NA; size: few; DNA: TGTGCCAGCAGCTCCCTCGGTCGTCTAGCGGGGGGGCAGTTCTTC; CDR3: CASSSLGRLAGGQFF
J: TRBJ1-2; V: TRBV6-5; D: NA; size: NA; DNA: TGTGCCAGCAGTAGACAGAATAACTATGGCTACACCTTC; CDR3: CASSRQNNYGYTF
J: TRBJ2-1; V: TRBV28; D: NA; size: NA; DNA: TGTGCCAGCAGTTCAACTCGAAGCGGACCGGACTCCTACAATGAGCAGTTCTTC; CDR3: CASSSTRSGPDSYNEQFF
J: TRBJ2-1; V: TRBV5-1; D: TRBD2; size: NA; DNA: TGCGCCAGCAGCTTGGTGATAGGAGCGGGGGGCTTTAGCTCCTACAATGAGCAGTTCTTC; CDR3: CASSLVIGAGGFSSYNEQFF
J: TRBJ2-3; V: TRBV7-3; D: TRBD1; size: NA; DNA: TGTGCCAGCAGCACAACAGGGGGCGACGATACGCAGTATTTT; CDR3: CASSTTGGDDTQYF
J: TRBJ2-6; V: TRBV3-1/TRBV3-2; D: NA; size: NA; DNA: TGTGCCAGCAGCCAAGATCTCCCGGGTAGGTCTGGGGCCAACGTCCTGACTTTC; CDR3: CASSQDLPGRSGANVLTF
J: TRBJ2-5; V: TRBV2; D: NA; size: NA; DNA: TGTGCCAGCAGTGATTCACACAATCCCCAGTACTTC; CDR3: CASSDSHNPQYF
J: TRBJ2-3; V: TRBV28; D: TRBD2; size: NA; DNA: TGTGCCAGCAGTAGCGGGAGGGGTACAGATACGCAGTATTTT; CDR3: CASSSGRGTDTQYF
J: TRBJ1-4; V: TRBV2; D: NA; size: NA; DNA: TGTGCCAGCAGTGAACAGGGGAATGAAAAACTGTTTTTT; CDR3: CASSEQGNEKLFF
J: TRBJ1-2; V: TRBV13; D: NA; size: NA; DNA: TGTGCCAGCAGCCTGGGGGGGGCTAGTAACTATGGCTACACCTTC; CDR3: CASSLGGASNYGYTF
J: TRBJ1-6; V: TRBV4-2; D: NA; size: NA; DNA: TGTGCCAGCAGCCAAGGGGCAGGGGAAGCCTCACCCCTCCACTTT; CDR3: CASSQGAGEASPLHF
J: TRBJ2-6; V: TRBV7-2; D: NA; size: once; DNA: TGTGCCAGCAGCTTAAGAGCAGGTTTACGGTCTGGGGCCAACGTCCTGACTTTC; CDR3: CASSLRAGLRSGANVLTF
J: TRBJ1-1; V: TRBV19; D: NA; size: NA; DNA: TGTGCCAGTAGTACCACCGGGATCCCATCAAAACCTATGAACACTGAAGCTTTCTTT; CDR3: CASSTTGIPSKPMNTEAFF
J: TRBJ2-5; V: TRBV6-2/TRBV6-3; D: NA; size: NA; DNA: TGTGCCAGCAGCCCCGGATGGCCAGGGGTCCACCAGGAGACCCAGTACTTC; CDR3: CASSPGWPGVHQETQYF
J: TRBJ2-3; V: TRBV5-1; D: NA; size: NA; DNA: TGCGCCAGCAGCTTAGCACCTCAGGCCACAGATACGCAGTATTTT; CDR3: CASSLAPQATDTQYF
J: TRBJ2-1; V: TRBV25-1; D: NA; size: NA; DNA: TGTGCCAGCAGTGAAGGCTTCTTGATGCATGAGCAGTTCTTC; CDR3: CASSEGFLMHEQFF
J: TRBJ1-1; V: TRBV5-4; D: TRBD1; size: NA; DNA: TGTGCCAGCAGCCCCAAGGGGACAGGGTCCGGAAGAGCTCTCTTT; CDR3: CASSPKGTGSGRALF
J: TRBJ1-6; V: TRBV7-3; D: NA; size: NA; DNA: TGTGCCAGCAGCTTAGTCGGCCAGGGAAATTCACCCCTCCACTTT; CDR3: CASSLVGQGNSPLHF
J: TRBJ1-2; V: TRBV7-9; D: TRBD1; size: NA; DNA: TGTGCCAGCAGCCTCGGGACAGGGAACTATGGCTACACCTTC; CDR3: CASSLGTGNYGYTF
J: TRBJ1-1; V: TRBV20-1; D: NA; size: NA; DNA: TGCAGTGCTAGTCAGGGGATCATGAACACTGAAGCTTTCTTT; CDR3: CSASQGIMNTEAFF
J: TRBJ1-1; V: TRBV11-2; D: NA; size: NA; DNA: TGTGCCAGCAGCTTAGATAGGGGATTAATCATGAACACTGAAGCTTTCTTT; CDR3: CASSLDRGLIMNTEAFF
J: TRBJ2-6; V: TRBV19; D: NA; size: NA; DNA: TGTGCCGTCGGGATCTCTGGGGCCAACGTCCTGACTTTC; CDR3: CAVGISGANVLTF
J: TRBJ2-1; V: TRBV24-1; D: NA; size: NA; DNA: TGTGCCACCAGTGTAGGGACATCGACCTACAATGAGCAGTTCTTC; CDR3: CATSVGTSTYNEQFF
J: TRBJ1-1; V: TRBV6-4; D: TRBD1; size: NA; DNA: TGTGCCAGCAGTCCCCAGACAGGGGAGAAAGCTTTCTTT; CDR3: CASSPQTGEKAFF
J: TRBJ1-2; V: TRBV19; D: TRBD1; size: NA; DNA: TGTGCCAGTACCATCATCTCGACAGGGAAAGACTATGGCTACACCTTC; CDR3: CASTIISTGKDYGYTF
J: TRBJ2-5; V: TRBV4-3; D: NA; size: NA; DNA: TGCGCCAGCAGCCAAGATTTTGGTCGGAGGTCAACCCAGTACTTC; CDR3: CASSQDFGRRSTQYF
J: TRBJ2-2; V: TRBV28; D: TRBD2; size: NA; DNA: TGTGCCAGCATCGGGACTAAAGGTACCGGGGAGCTGTTTTTT; CDR3: CASIGTKGTGELFF
J: TRBJ1-2; V: TRBV2; D: NA; size: once; DNA: TGTGCCAGCAGTGTAACAGAGAACTATGGCTACACCTTC; CDR3: CASSVTENYGYTF
J: TRBJ1-1; V: TRBV5-6; D: NA; size: NA; DNA: TGTGCCAGCAGCCCAACTCTCCAGGTCACTGAAGCTTTCTTT; CDR3: CASSPTLQVTEAFF
J: TRBJ1-1; V: TRBV3-1/TRBV3-2; D: TRBD1; size: few; DNA: TGTGCCAGCAGCCCACAGGGGTCCCGGAGGGCTTTCTTT; CDR3: CASSPQGSRRAFF
J: TRBJ2-7; V: TRBV7-2; D: NA; size: NA; DNA: TGTGCCAGCAGCCCTCATCGGTACGAGCAGTACTTC; CDR3: CASSPHRYEQYF
J: TRBJ1-5; V: TRBV3-1/TRBV3-2; D: NA; size: NA; DNA: TGTGCCAGCAGCCAAATGACAGACGATCAGCCCCAGCATTTT; CDR3: CASSQMTDDQPQHF